What follows are 5 T cell receptor beta chains derived from one specimen sequenced in a study of persistence of HIV-infected CD4 T cells. Antigens for these TCRs are unknown. Lysates of CMV-infected fibroblasts at approximately 10 ug/mL stimulated these cells. Sorting selected CD4+ T cells upregulating both CD40 ligand and CD69. Sequencing used immunoSEQ version 4 in survey mode. Measured with immunoSEQ multiplex PCR; TCRdb has only the in-frame clones, and not every one. The sample has about 5,300 clones; 64% are singletons. This specimen was CD4+ T cells sorted from PBMCs after 18-hour stimulation, taken from a patient who received antiretroviral therapy. These receptors were obtained from an adult man with HIV who was CMV-seropositive.

This clone has a single count. This chain connects TRBV6-5 to TRBJ2-1, with 7 bases lining up with TRBD1. The CDR3 length is 14 residues. From germline, CDR1 is MNHEY and CDR2 SVGAGI. Trimming took 2 bases from V and 8 from J; bases not matched to a gene: 6. The CDR3 DNA sequence: TGTGCCAGCAGTTACGGGCGGACAGGTGATGAGCAGTTCTTC. Translated, it gives CASSYGRTGDEQFF.

DNA for the CDR3: TGTGCCAGCTCACCCCTACGGACGGGACAGGGATCCTACGAGCAGTACTTC. Translating it yields CASSPLRTGQGSYEQYF. V usage is TRBV18 and J usage is TRBJ2-7; the match to TRBD1 covers 9 bases. This CDR3 contains 17 residues. With V trimmed by 3 bases and J by 1 base, 10 bases remained unmatched. CDR1 KGHSH and CDR2 LQKENI come from the germline V gene. Combining the CDR3 with reference TRBV18 and TRBJ2-7 gives the whole variable domain NAGVMQNPRHLVRRRGQEARLRCSPMKGHSHVYWYRQLPEEGLKFMVYLQKENIIDESGMPKERFSAEFPKEGPSILRIQQVVRGDSAAYFCASSPLRTGQGSYEQYFGPGTRLTVT.

The DNA of the CDR3 is TGCAGTGCTAGTACAGGGGTCACCGGGGAGCTGTTTTTT. Its protein product is CSASTGVTGELFF. The V gene is TRBV20-1, the J gene TRBJ2-2; 7 nucleotides agree with TRBD1. V gave up 3 bases and J gave up 4 bases; unmatched junction bases: 2. CDR1 and CDR2 (germline): DFQATT, SNEGSKA (reference sequence). The CDR3 sequence is 13 residues long.

This chain connects TRBV5-5 to TRBJ1-2, with 7 bases lining up with TRBD1. The V and J ends lost 0 bases and 0 bases, in that order; junction bases with no gene match: 2. Germline lookup yields CDR1 SGHKS and CDR2 YYEKEE (reference sequence). The CDR3 is 15 residues long. In DNA, the CDR3 is TGTGCCAGCAGCTTGGGAACAGGGGCTAACTATGGCTACACCTTC. As protein: CASSLGTGANYGYTF.

In its sample, this clone ranks as medium-sized. The chain carries TRBV19 and TRBJ1-2; 9 bases line up with TRBD1. Germline V CDR1 and CDR2: LNHDA, SQIVND (reference sequence). This CDR3 contains 15 residues. Losses at the gene ends were 5 bases for V and 2 bases for J; bases not matched to a gene: 6. The CDR3 DNA sequence: TGTGCCAGTAGTCTCGACAGGGGGTCGAACTATGGCTACACCTTC. Protein sequence: CASSLDRGSNYGYTF.